This T cell receptor beta chain originates from a study of cytomegalovirus exposure and HLA in healthy donors. The wider study: A later analysis reported the same platform for the 90 to 150 validation repertoires and the 666 first-cohort repertoires. The study, taken as a whole, reports: Within the 120 or so validation repertoires, first-cohort TCR clusters tended to co-occur, according to a later analysis. Rarity marked most TCR sequences, yet some public TCRs occurred in many donors. Researchers counted over 150 TCR beta chains as cytomegalovirus-associated.

V was clipped by 1 base and J by 6 bases, with 16 bases between them. The CDR3 sequence is 15 residues long. Germline CDR1 and CDR2: SGHDN and FVKESK. Produced via immunoSEQ multiplex PCR; TCRdb's table is partial and in-frame only. This repertoire shows roughly 300,000 clones, 80% to 90% found once; its top ten account for about 0.8%. This clone was seen once. Antigen: not known. Sequencing was done on a sample of PBMCs. The sequence came from a woman under 30 in good health and CMV-seronegative. V is TRBV14 and J is TRBJ2-7; D is undetermined. In DNA, the CDR3 is TGTGCCAGCAGCCAAGTCGTAAATCTACCGAGCGAGCAGTACTTC. It codes for CASSQVVNLPSEQYF.